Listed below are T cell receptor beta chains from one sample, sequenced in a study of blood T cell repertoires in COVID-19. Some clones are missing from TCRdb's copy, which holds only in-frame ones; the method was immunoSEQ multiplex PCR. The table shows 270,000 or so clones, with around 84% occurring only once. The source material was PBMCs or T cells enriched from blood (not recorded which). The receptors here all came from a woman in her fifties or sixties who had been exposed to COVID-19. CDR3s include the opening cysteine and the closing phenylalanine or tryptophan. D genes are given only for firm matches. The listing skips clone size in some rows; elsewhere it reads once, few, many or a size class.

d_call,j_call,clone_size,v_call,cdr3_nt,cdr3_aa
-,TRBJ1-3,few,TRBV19,TGTGCCAGTAGTATTAGTGCATGGTCAATCGGAAACACCATATATTTT,CASSISAWSIGNTIYF
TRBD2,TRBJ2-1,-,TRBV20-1,TGCAGTGCTCGTGGGGGGGGAAAGAACAATGAGCAGTTCTTC,CSARGGGKNNEQFF
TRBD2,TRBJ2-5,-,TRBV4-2,TGTGCCAGCAGCCAAGTCGGCGGGGGGGCGGAAGAGACCCAGTACTTC,CASSQVGGGAEETQYF
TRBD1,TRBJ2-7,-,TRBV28,TGTGCCAGCACCGCAGGGGGTTCCTCCTACGAGCAGTACTTC,CASTAGGSSYEQYF
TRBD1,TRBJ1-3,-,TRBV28,TGTGCCAGCAGTTCCGGCGGGACAGGGGTGGGAAACACCATATATTTT,CASSSGGTGVGNTIYF
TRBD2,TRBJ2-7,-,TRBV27,TGTGCCAGCAGTTTATCGTCTAGCGGGGACTACGAGCAGTACTTC,CASSLSSSGDYEQYF
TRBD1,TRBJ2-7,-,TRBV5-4,TGTGCCAGCAGCCCAGGGCGGCCAGGGGGAGAGCAGTACTTC,CASSPGRPGGEQYF
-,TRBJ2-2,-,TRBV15,TGTGCCACCAGCAGAGCGGGGATCACCGGGGAGCTGTTTTTT,CATSRAGITGELFF
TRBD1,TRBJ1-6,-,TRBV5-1,TGCGCCAGAAGCCCAAGATTAGGAGGACAGGGTATGGGCTCCTATAATTCACCCCTCCACTTT,CARSPRLGGQGMGSYNSPLHF
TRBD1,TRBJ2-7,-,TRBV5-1,TGCGCCAGCAGCGCCGATCCGGGACAGAGAGCCCCACGATTC,CASSADPGQRAPRF
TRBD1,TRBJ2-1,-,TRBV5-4,TGTGCCAGCATCGGACAGGGTAATGAGCAGTTCTTC,CASIGQGNEQFF
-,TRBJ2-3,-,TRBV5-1,TGCGCCAGCAGCTTGGTCAGGGGAACAGATACGCAGTATTTT,CASSLVRGTDTQYF
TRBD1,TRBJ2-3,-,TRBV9,TGTGCCAGCAGCGTAGACGACAGGGGCCTATGGAATACGCAGTATTTT,CASSVDDRGLWNTQYF
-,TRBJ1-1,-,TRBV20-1,TGCAGTGCTAGAGATAGCCGGAACGGTTTCTTT,CSARDSRNGFF
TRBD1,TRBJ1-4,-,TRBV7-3,TGTGCCAGCAGCTTCTATACAGGGGGAGAGGGGATCACTAATGAAAAACTGTTTTTT,CASSFYTGGEGITNEKLFF
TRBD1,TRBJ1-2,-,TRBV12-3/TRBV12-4,TGTGCCAGCAGTCCCGACAGGGCGCATGGCTACACCTTC,CASSPDRAHGYTF
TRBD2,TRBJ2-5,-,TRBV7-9,TGTGCCAGCACCTTAAGCGGACTAGCGGGGATCCAAGAGACCCAGTACTTC,CASTLSGLAGIQETQYF
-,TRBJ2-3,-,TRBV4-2,TGTGCCAGCAGCCAAGGGCCGACAGATACGCAGTATTTT,CASSQGPTDTQYF
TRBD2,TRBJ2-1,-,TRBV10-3,TGTGCCATCAGTGAGTCAGGACTAGCAGTTTACAATGAGCAGTTCTTC,CAISESGLAVYNEQFF
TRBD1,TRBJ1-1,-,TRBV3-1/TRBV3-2,TGTGCCAGCAGCCAAGCCGGGACCGGGACAGGGGGCCGAGGAGCTTTCTTT,CASSQAGTGTGGRGAFF
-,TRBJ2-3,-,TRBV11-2,TGTGCCAGCAGCTTGGGCGTGTCAGATACGCAGTATTTT,CASSLGVSDTQYF
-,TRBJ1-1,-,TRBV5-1,TGCGCCAGCAGCTATCCAGGGCGGCCTGAAGCTTTCTTT,CASSYPGRPEAFF
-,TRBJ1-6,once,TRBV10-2,TGCGCCAGCAGTCAAAACCTAGGTTCACCCCTCCACTTT,CASSQNLGSPLHF
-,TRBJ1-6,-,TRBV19,TGTGCCAGTAAGAGGGAAGGCAGCTCCTCTCCGGCCGGTTCACCCCTCCACTTT,CASKREGSSSPAGSPLHF
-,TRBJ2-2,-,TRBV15,TGTGCCACCAGCAGAAGAGAGGGCAAAGTTGCCGGGGAGCTGTTTTTT,CATSRREGKVAGELFF
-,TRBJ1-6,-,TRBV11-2,TGTGCCAGCAGCCTGCGGGGGGGAGGAGGTTCACCCCTCCACTTT,CASSLRGGGGSPLHF
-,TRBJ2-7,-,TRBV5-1,TGCGCCAGCAGCACCGGGACTTTCTACCTCGAGCAGTACTTC,CASSTGTFYLEQYF
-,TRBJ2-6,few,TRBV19,TGTGCCAGTAGTGTCCTGTTCGGGGCCAACGTCCTGACTTTC,CASSVLFGANVLTF
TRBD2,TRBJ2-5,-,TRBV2,TGTGCCGTTCGACTAGCGGCTAAAGAGACCCAGTACTTC,CAVRLAAKETQYF
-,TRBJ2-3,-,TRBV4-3,TGCGCCAGCAGCCAAGATGTCGGGGGACGGGCTAGCACAGATACGCAGTATTTT,CASSQDVGGRASTDTQYF
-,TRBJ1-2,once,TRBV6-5,TGTGCCAGCAGTTACGCCAGGGAAGGCTATGGCTACACCTTC,CASSYAREGYGYTF
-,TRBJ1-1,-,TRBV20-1,TGCACCGGAGGGCCGAACACTGAAGCTTTCTTT,CTGGPNTEAFF
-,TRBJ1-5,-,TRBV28,TGTGGGGCCTTTTCCCGTAGGGGGTTCAATCAGCCCCAGCATTTT,CGAFSRRGFNQPQHF
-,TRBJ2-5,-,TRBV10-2,TGCGCCAGCATAGACATTCTGCAAGAGACCCAGTACTTC,CASIDILQETQYF
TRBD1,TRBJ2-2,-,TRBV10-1,TGCGCCAGCAGTTTCACACCGGGACAGGGGGTGTCGGACACCGGGGAGCTGTTTTTT,CASSFTPGQGVSDTGELFF
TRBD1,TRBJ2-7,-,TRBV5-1,TGCGCCAGCAGCCGGACCGGGACAGACTACGAGCAGTACTTC,CASSRTGTDYEQYF
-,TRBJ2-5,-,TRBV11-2,TGTGCCAGCAGCCTGACAGACAAGTACCAAGAGACCCAGTACTTC,CASSLTDKYQETQYF
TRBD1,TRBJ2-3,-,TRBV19,TGTGCCAGTTTCCTACAGGGGCGACACACAGATACGCAGTATTTT,CASFLQGRHTDTQYF
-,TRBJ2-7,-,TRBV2,TGTGCCAGCAGTGAACAGGGGTCCTACGAGCAGTACTTC,CASSEQGSYEQYF
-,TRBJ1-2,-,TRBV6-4,TGTGCCAGCAGCCCGAACTCCTTTAACTATGGCTACACCTTC,CASSPNSFNYGYTF
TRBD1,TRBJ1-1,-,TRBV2,TGTGCCAGCAGTTCGGACAGGGCGGTAACTTTCTTT,CASSSDRAVTFF
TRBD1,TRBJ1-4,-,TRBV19,TGTGCCAGTAGTATGGGACAGGGACGCGAAAAACTGTTTTTT,CASSMGQGREKLFF
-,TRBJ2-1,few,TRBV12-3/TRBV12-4,TGTGCCAGCAGTCTTGGACAGCGCGATGAGCAGTTCTTC,CASSLGQRDEQFF
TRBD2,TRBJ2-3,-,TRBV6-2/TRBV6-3,TGTGCCAGCAGTTACTCGACGAGCGGGGTCTTCACAGATACGCAGTATTTT,CASSYSTSGVFTDTQYF
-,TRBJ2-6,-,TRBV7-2,TGTGCCAGCAGCTCACTATGGGGCCTTGGGGCCAACGTCCTGACTTTC,CASSSLWGLGANVLTF
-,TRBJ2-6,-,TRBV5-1,TGCGCCAGCAGCATGGGGCCCGGGGCCAACGTCCTGACTTTC,CASSMGPGANVLTF
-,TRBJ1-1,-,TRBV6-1,TGTGCCAGCAGTGAAATGGGACTTCGGAGCACTGAAGCTTTCTTT,CASSEMGLRSTEAFF
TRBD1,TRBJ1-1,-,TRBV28,TGTGCCAGCAGTTCCCAGGGGGCGAATATGGACACTGAAGCTTTCTTT,CASSSQGANMDTEAFF
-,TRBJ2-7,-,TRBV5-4,TGTGCCAGCAGCTTACAGGGAAGCGCCGAGCAGTACTTC,CASSLQGSAEQYF
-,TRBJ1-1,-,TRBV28,TGTGCCAGCACCCCCCAGGGTCTTTCGATGAACACTGAAGCTTTCTTT,CASTPQGLSMNTEAFF
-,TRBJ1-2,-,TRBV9,TGTGCCAGCAGCGTAGGTGCTCAGGGAAGGTATGGCTACACCTTC,CASSVGAQGRYGYTF
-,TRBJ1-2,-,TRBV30,TGTGCCTGGGGGGCACTATCGCCGCCTTCGACCTATGGCTACACCTTC,CAWGALSPPSTYGYTF